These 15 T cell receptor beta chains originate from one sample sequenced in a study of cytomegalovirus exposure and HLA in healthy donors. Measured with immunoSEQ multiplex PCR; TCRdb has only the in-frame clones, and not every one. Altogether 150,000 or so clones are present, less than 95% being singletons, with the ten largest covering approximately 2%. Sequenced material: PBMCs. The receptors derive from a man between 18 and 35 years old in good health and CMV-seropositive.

The CDR3 protein is CASSLASSNEQFF. The CDR3 DNA reads TGCGCCAGCAGCTTGGCGTCTAGCAATGAGCAGTTCTTC. The chain employs TRBV5-1 and TRBJ2-1; D not resolved. The CDR3 totals 13 residues. Trimming left V 0 bases short and J 6 bases short, with 7 bases between. Germline values: CDR1 SGHRS, CDR2 YFSETQ.

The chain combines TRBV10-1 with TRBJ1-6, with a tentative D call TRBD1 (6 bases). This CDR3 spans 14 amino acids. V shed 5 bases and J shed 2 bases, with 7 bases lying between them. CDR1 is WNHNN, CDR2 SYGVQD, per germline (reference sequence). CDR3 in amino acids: CASSRDTYNSPLHF. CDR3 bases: TGCGCCAGCAGTCGGGACACCTATAATTCACCCCTCCACTTT.

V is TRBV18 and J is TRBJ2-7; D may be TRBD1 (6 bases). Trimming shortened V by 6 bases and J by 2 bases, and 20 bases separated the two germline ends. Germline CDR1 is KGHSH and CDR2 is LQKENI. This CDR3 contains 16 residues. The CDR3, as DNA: TGTGCCAGCTCGTATGCTACAGGGCTTGGGGCCTACGAGCAGTACTTC. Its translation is CASSYATGLGAYEQYF.

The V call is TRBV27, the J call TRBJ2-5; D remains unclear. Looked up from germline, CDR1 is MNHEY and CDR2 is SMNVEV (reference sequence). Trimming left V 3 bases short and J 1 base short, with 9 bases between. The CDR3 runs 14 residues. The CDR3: CASSLSAGQETQYF. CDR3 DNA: TGTGCCAGCAGTTTGTCGGCAGGCCAAGAGACCCAGTACTTC.

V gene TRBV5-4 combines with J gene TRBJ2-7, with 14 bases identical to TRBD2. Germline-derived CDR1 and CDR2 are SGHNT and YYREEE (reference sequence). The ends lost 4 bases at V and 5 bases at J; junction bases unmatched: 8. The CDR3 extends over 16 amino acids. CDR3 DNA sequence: TGTGCCAGCAGCACCTACCGACTAGCGGGAGGGAACGAGCAGTACTTC. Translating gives CASSTYRLAGGNEQYF.

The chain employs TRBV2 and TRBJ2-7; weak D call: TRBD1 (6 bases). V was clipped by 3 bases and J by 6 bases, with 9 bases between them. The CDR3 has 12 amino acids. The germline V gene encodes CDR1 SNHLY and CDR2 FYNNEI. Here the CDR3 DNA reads TGTGCCAGCAGTGACAGGGGTCCCGAGCAGTACTTC. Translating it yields CASSDRGPEQYF.

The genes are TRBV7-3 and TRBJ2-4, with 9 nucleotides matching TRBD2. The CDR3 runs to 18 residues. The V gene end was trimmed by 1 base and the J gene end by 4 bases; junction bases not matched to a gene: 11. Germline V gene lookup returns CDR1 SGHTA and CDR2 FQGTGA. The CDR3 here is CASSLIGVLAGLKNIQYF. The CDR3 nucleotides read TGTGCCAGCAGCTTAATTGGGGTGCTAGCGGGGCTTAAAAACATTCAGTACTTC.

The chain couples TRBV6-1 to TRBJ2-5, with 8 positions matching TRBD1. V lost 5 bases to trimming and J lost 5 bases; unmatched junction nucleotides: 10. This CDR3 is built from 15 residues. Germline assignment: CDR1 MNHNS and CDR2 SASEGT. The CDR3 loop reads CASSWTGRVGETQYF. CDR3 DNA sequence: TGTGCCAGCAGTTGGACAGGGAGAGTAGGGGAGACCCAGTACTTC.

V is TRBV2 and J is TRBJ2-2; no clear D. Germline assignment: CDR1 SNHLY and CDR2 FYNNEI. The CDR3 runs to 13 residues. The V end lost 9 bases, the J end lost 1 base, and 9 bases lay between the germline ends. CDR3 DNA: TGTGCCAGTTCAACAGAGAACACCGGGGAGCTGTTTTTT. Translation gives CASSTENTGELFF.

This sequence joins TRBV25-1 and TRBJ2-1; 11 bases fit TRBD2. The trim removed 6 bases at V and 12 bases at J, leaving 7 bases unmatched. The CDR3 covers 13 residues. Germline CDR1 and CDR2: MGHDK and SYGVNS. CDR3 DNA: TGTGCCAGCAGCGGGACTAGCGGAGGGGGGCAGTTCTTC. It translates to CASSGTSGGGQFF. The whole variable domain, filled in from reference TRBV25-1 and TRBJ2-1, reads EADIYQTPRYLVIGTGKKITLECSQTMGHDKMYWYQQDPGMELHLIHYSYGVNSTEKGDLSSESTVSRIRTEHFPLTLESARPSHTSQYLCASSGTSGGGQFFGPGTRLTVL.

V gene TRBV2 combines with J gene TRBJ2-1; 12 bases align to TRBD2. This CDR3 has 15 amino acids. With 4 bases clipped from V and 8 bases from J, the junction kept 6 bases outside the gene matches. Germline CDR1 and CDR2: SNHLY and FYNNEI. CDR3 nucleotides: TGTGCCAGCAGTGTTCTAGCGGGAGGGCCTCATGAGCAGTTCTTC. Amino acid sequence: CASSVLAGGPHEQFF. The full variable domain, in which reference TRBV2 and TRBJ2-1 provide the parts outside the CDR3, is EPEVTQTPSHQVTQMGQEVILRCVPISNHLYFYWYRQILGQKVEFLVSFYNNEISEKSEIFDDQFSVERPDGSNFTLKIRSTKLEDSAMYFCASSVLAGGPHEQFFGPGTRLTVL.

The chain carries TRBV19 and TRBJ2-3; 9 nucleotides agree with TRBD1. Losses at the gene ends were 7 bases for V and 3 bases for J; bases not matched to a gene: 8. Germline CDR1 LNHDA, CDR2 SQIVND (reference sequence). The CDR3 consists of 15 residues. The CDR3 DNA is TGTGCCAGTAAACCCGGGACAGGGAATACAGATACGCAGTATTTT. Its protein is CASKPGTGNTDTQYF. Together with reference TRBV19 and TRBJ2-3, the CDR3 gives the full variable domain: DGGITQSPKYLFRKEGQNVTLSCEQNLNHDAMYWYRQDPGQGLRLIYYSQIVNDFQKGDIAEGYSVSREKKESFPLTVTSAQKNPTAFYLCASKPGTGNTDTQYFGPGTRLTVL.

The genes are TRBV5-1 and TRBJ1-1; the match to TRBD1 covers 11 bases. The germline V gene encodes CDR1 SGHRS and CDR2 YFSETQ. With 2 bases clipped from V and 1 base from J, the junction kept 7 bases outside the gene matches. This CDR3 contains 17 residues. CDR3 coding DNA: TGCGCCAGCAGCTTAGGACAGGGGGCTCGGGAGAACACTGAAGCTTTCTTT. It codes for CASSLGQGARENTEAFF.

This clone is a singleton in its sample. The CDR3 region has the DNA TGCGCCAGCAGCCCCACGGCTAGCTTTCGGGATACGCAGTATTTT. Its translation: CASSPTASFRDTQYF. V and J are TRBV5-1 and TRBJ2-3, with a weak D call TRBD2 (5 bases). CDR3 length equals 15 residues. The germline gives CDR1 SGHRS, CDR2 YFSETQ. The V and J ends lost 4 bases and 6 bases respectively, with 18 bases between them. The entire variable domain, with the rest obtained from reference TRBV5-1 and TRBJ2-3, is as follows: KAGVTQTPRYLIKTRGQQVTLSCSPISGHRSVSWYQQTPGQGLQFLFEYFSETQRNKGNFPGRFSGRQFSNSRSEMNVSTLELGDSALYLCASSPTASFRDTQYFGPGTRLTVL.

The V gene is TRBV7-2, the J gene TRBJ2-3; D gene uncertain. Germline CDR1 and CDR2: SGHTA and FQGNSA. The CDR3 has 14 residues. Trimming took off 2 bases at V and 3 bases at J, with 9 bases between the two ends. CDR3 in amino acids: CASSLLTRTDTQYF. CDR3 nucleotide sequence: TGTGCCAGCAGCTTACTAACCCGGACAGATACGCAGTATTTT.